These T cell receptor beta chains were read from a single sample in a study of T cell repertoires in cytomegalovirus infection. A single record per CDR3 protein comes from TCRdb applying MiXCR to the reads. In the table there are 62,000 or so distinct CDR3 sequences, 20% of which are singletons. Antigen specificity for these receptors is unknown. Sequenced material: CD8+ T cells from cultured PBMCs, taken from culture after CMV antigen stimulation. The source is a human donor in good health (CMV status not recorded). Some clones in this sample may be carry-over from other donors' samples. CDR3s include the opening cysteine and the closing phenylalanine or tryptophan. Fields, in order: clone size, J gene, V gene, D gene, CDR3 DNA, CDR3 protein. The D gene is left open where the match is weak. Part of the rows lack a size; the others show once, few, many or a class for expanded clones.

>.|TRBJ1-1|TRBV7-2|TRBD1
TGTGCCAGCAGCGTAAACAGGGGCCGGAACAGTGAAGCTTTCTTT
CASSVNRGRNSEAFF
>few|TRBJ1-1|TRBV9|TRBD1
TGTGCCAGCAGCTTCCGGGACAGAAACACTGAAGCTTTCTTT
CASSFRDRNTEAFF
>.|TRBJ2-1|TRBV7-9|.
TGTGCCAGCAGCTTTTCCGAGTCGAATTACAATGAGCAGTTCTTC
CASSFSESNYNEQFF
>few|TRBJ2-1|TRBV11-1|TRBD2
TGTGCCAGCAGCTTAGAGGTCCCCACTAGCGGGGGTTACTATGAGCAGTTCTTC
CASSLEVPTSGGYYEQFF
>once|TRBJ1-4|TRBV7-9|TRBD1
TGTGCCAGCAGCGCGAGAGGACAGGGGTCGTATTTCGAAAAACTGTTTTTT
CASSARGQGSYFEKLFF
>few|TRBJ1-3|TRBV4-1|.
TGCGCCAGCAGCCAAGACTCGCGTGGAAACACCATATATTTT
CASSQDSRGNTIYF
>.|TRBJ2-5|TRBV6-2/TRBV6-3|.
TGTGCCAGCAGTCAATCGGAGTTTGGGGAGACCCAGTACTTC
CASSQSEFGETQYF
>.|TRBJ2-1|TRBV7-2|.
TGTGCCAGCAGCTTCGCCACCTACAATGAGCAGTTCTTC
CASSFATYNEQFF
>.|TRBJ1-5|TRBV6-2/TRBV6-3|.
TGTGCCAGCAGCTGGACGGGTTTGGGTCAGCCCCAGCATTTT
CASSWTGLGQPQHF
>.|TRBJ1-2|TRBV5-4|.
TGTGCCAGCAGCTCACCCGAACGTATGGACTACACCTTC
CASSSPERMDYTF
>.|TRBJ2-2|TRBV6-2/TRBV6-3|.
TGTGCCAGCAGTTTCGTGGCCGGGGAGCTGTTTTTT
CASSFVAGELFF
>.|TRBJ2-1|TRBV7-9|.
TGTGCCAGCAGCGGGGGACTTTACAATGAGCAGTTCTTC
CASSGGLYNEQFF
>.|TRBJ1-1|TRBV7-6|.
TGTGCCAGCAGCTTAGCCGTGACAGCGGAGGGCACTGAAGCTTTCTTT
CASSLAVTAEGTEAFF
>.|TRBJ2-7|TRBV20-1|.
TGCAGTGCTAGAGTCTTCGCAGGCATTACCTACGAGCAGTACTTC
CSARVFAGITYEQYF
>.|TRBJ1-2|TRBV9|.
TGTGCCAGCAGCACCGGGGGGGGCGGCTACACCTTC
CASSTGGGGYTF
>.|TRBJ1-1|TRBV7-9|.
TGTGCCAGCAGCCTGTACACGAAAGAAGCTTTCTTT
CASSLYTKEAFF
>.|TRBJ1-6|TRBV2|.
TGTGCCAGCAGAAGAGGGCAGGGGAATTCACCCCTCCACTTT
CASRRGQGNSPLHF
>few|TRBJ2-1|TRBV6-4|TRBD1
TGTGCCAGCAGTGAAACAGGGGGTGGTCGTAATGAGCAGTTCTTC
CASSETGGGRNEQFF
>few|TRBJ1-1|TRBV7-2|.
TGTGCCAGCAGCTTAGTAAGTTACACTGAAGCTTTCTTT
CASSLVSYTEAFF